Below are 20 T cell receptor beta chains sequenced from a single sample in a study of blood T cell repertoires in COVID-19. Clones were sequenced by immunoSEQ multiplex PCR, and TCRdb holds only the in-frame ones, with some missing. The sample lists tens of thousands of clones; 70% to 90% were seen once. Material: peripheral blood. All receptors come from a man between 65 and 79 years old with active or convalescent COVID-19.

The chain employs TRBV18 and TRBJ1-1; 9 nucleotides align to TRBD1. This CDR3 is built from 14 residues. Germline V gene data show CDR1 as KGHSH and CDR2 as LQKENI. Unmatched junction bases numbered 6, after V lost 3 bases and J lost 7 bases. CDR3 in DNA: TGTGCCAGCTCACCCCGGACAGGGGCGAATGAAGCTTTCTTT. Translation gives CASSPRTGANEAFF.

V and J are TRBV6-2 or TRBV6-3 and TRBJ1-2, with 8 bases matching TRBD1. Germline loops: CDR1 MNHEY, CDR2 SVGEGT. The V segment lost 0 bases and the J segment 2 bases; nucleotides outside the gene matches: 5. This CDR3 region has 16 residues. The CDR3 DNA follows: TGTGCCAGCAGTTACTCTTCGACAGGGGAAAACTATGGCTACACCTTC. Translation gives CASSYSSTGENYGYTF.

CDR3 bases: TGTGCCAGCAGCTTGTCCAGATTTAACTATGGCTACACCTTC. Amino acids: CASSLSRFNYGYTF. The chain is built from TRBV5-6 and TRBJ1-2; D unclear. V shed 1 base and J shed 1 base, with 8 bases lying between them. The CDR3 length is 14 residues. Germline-derived CDR1 and CDR2 are SGHDT and YYEEEE.

The genes are TRBV6-1 and TRBJ1-5, with D tentatively TRBD1 (5 bases). The CDR3 runs 15 residues. Between the trimmed V and J ends, which lost 2 bases and 0 bases, there was a span of 8 bases. Germline loops: CDR1 MNHNS, CDR2 SASEGT. CDR3 protein: CASSEMDTSNQPQHF. CDR3 DNA: TGTGCCAGCAGTGAAATGGACACTAGCAATCAGCCCCAGCATTTT.

The chain has TRBV28 and TRBJ1-2; D possibly corresponds to TRBD1 (5 bases). Germline loops: CDR1 MDHEN, CDR2 SYDVKM. The CDR3 is 16 residues long. The V and J ends lost 5 bases and 7 bases respectively, with 23 bases between them. The chain's CDR3 is CASSPQGGSGASGYTF. The CDR3 DNA reads as TGTGCCAGCAGTCCGCAGGGCGGATCAGGAGCTAGTGGCTACACCTTC.

The rearrangement links TRBV7-9 to TRBJ1-5, with 8 bases aligning to TRBD1. Germline trimming cut 1 base from V and 2 bases from J; bases unmatched to any gene: 4. There are 16 residues in the CDR3. The germline CDR1 and CDR2 sequences are SEHNR and FQNEAQ (reference sequence). CDR3 sequence reads: CASSLGTGSRNQPQHF. DNA of the CDR3: TGTGCCAGCAGCTTAGGGACAGGGTCTCGCAATCAGCCCCAGCATTTT.

The V and J genes are TRBV9 and TRBJ2-2, with 10 bases identical to TRBD1. Germline CDR1 SGDLS, CDR2 YYNGEE. This CDR3 contains 16 residues. J was trimmed by 5 bases and V by 4 bases; bases with no gene match: 8. CDR3 nucleotide sequence: TGTGCCAGCAGCCCCCCGGGACAGGGGTTAACCGGGGAGCTGTTTTTT. As protein: CASSPPGQGLTGELFF.

The V gene is TRBV5-1, the J gene TRBJ2-5; no definite D call. This CDR3 contains 13 residues. Trimming took off 4 bases at V and 0 bases at J, with 7 bases between the two ends. CDR1 is SGHRS and CDR2 is YFSETQ in the germline V gene. This CDR3 is CASSDGYQETQYF. The CDR3 nucleotides read TGCGCCAGCAGCGACGGGTACCAAGAGACCCAGTACTTC.

In this sample, this clone turned up a few times. CDR3 region: CATSVPGGPTGELFF. The CDR3, as DNA: TGTGCCACCAGTGTGCCGGGAGGGCCTACCGGGGAGCTGTTTTTT. This chain joins TRBV24-1 and TRBJ2-2; 8 bases fit TRBD2. Trimming took 5 bases from V and 5 from J; bases not matched to a gene: 6. Germline V CDR1 and CDR2: KGHDR, SFDVKD. There are 15 residues in the CDR3.

J is TRBJ2-1 and V is TRBV7-6; 15 positions agree with TRBD2. This CDR3 is 16 amino acids long. CDR1 is SGHVS, CDR2 FNYEAQ, per germline. Trimming cost V 5 bases and J 7 bases; bases outside gene matches: 6. The chain's CDR3 is CASSKGTSGRMNEQFF. The CDR3 nucleotides are TGTGCCAGCAGCAAAGGGACTAGCGGGAGGATGAATGAGCAGTTCTTC. Based on the CDR3 plus reference TRBV7-6 and TRBJ2-1, the full variable domain is GAGVSQSPRYKVTKRGQDVALRCDPISGHVSLYWYRQALGQGPEFLTYFNYEAQQDKSGLPNDRFSAERPEGSISTLTIQRTEQRDSAMYRCASSKGTSGRMNEQFFGPGTRLTVL.

The gene calls are TRBV6-1 and TRBJ1-5, with D hard to call. The CDR3 contains 13 residues. CDR1 is MNHNS, CDR2 SASEGT, per germline. Trimming took 3 bases from V and 9 from J, leaving 12 bases between them. The CDR3 region is CASSELGVGPQHF. The DNA for the CDR3 is TGTGCCAGCAGTGAGCTGGGAGTTGGGCCCCAGCATTTT.

The chain uses TRBV5-1 and TRBJ2-3; 7 bases map to TRBD2. The CDR3 is 14 amino acids. Losses at the gene ends were 5 bases for V and 3 bases for J; bases not matched to a gene: 6. Germline CDR1 SGHRS, CDR2 YFSETQ. CDR3 nucleotides: TGCGCCAGCAGGTGGGAGGGGAGGACAGATACGCAGTATTTT. Translated, it gives CASRWEGRTDTQYF. The whole variable domain, remainder taken from reference TRBV5-1 and TRBJ2-3, is KAGVTQTPRYLIKTRGQQVTLSCSPISGHRSVSWYQQTPGQGLQFLFEYFSETQRNKGNFPGRFSGRQFSNSRSEMNVSTLELGDSALYLCASRWEGRTDTQYFGPGTRLTVL.

The genes are TRBV7-2 and TRBJ1-3; TRBD1 matches at 7 bases. CDR1 SGHTA and CDR2 FQGNSA come from the germline V gene. The CDR3 consists of 15 residues. J gave up 0 bases and V 5 bases, and 4 bases lay outside the gene matches. The CDR3 sequence is CASSAGGNSGNTIYF. CDR3 coding DNA: TGTGCCAGCAGCGCAGGGGGAAACTCTGGAAACACCATATATTTT.

J is TRBJ2-1 and V is TRBV2; 11 bases fit TRBD2. V gave up 6 bases and J gave up 0 bases; unmatched junction bases: 7. Per germline, CDR1 SNHLY and CDR2 FYNNEI. The CDR3 covers 17 residues. In DNA form, the CDR3 reads TGTGCCAGCAGGGGGGGACTAGCGGTGACCTCCTACAATGAGCAGTTCTTC. Translating gives CASRGGLAVTSYNEQFF.

This clone was detected only a few times. The rearrangement links TRBV3-1 (or the pseudogene TRBV3-2) to TRBJ2-7; maybe TRBD2 (5 bases). Germline V gives CDR1 LGHDT, CDR2 YNNKEL (reference sequence). This CDR3 contains 15 residues. The V end was cut by 1 base, the J end by 3 bases, with 13 bases between. The CDR3 here is CASSQGRTGIYEQYF. Written as DNA, the CDR3 is TGTGCCAGCAGCCAAGGTCGGACTGGGATCTACGAGCAGTACTTC.

The chain couples TRBV5-8 to TRBJ1-4; 12 bases agree with TRBD1. Trimming removed 4 bases from V and 8 bases from J; junction bases left unmatched: 3. CDR1 SGHTS and CDR2 YDEGEE come from the germline V gene. The CDR3 consists of 14 residues. The CDR3 region is CASSKGQGAEKLFF. The CDR3 region has the DNA TGTGCCAGCAGCAAGGGACAGGGGGCAGAAAAACTGTTTTTT.

This clone has just one count. V is TRBV21-1 and J is TRBJ1-4. TRBV21-1 is an annotated pseudogene. The CDR3 sequence is 14 residues long. The CDR3 DNA reads as TGTGCCAGCAGCACCCTCCGGGGTGTTGAAAAACTGTTTTTT. It codes for CASSTLRGVEKLFF.

The rearrangement uses TRBV19 and TRBJ2-6, with a tentative D call TRBD1 (5 bases). From germline, CDR1 is LNHDA and CDR2 SQIVND (reference sequence). V gave up 5 bases and J gave up 0 bases, with 11 bases separating them. The length of the CDR3 is 16 residues. CDR3 nucleotides: TGTGCCAGTAGTCGGCAGGGAAACTCTGGGGCCAACGTCCTGACTTTC. This codes for CASSRQGNSGANVLTF.

The V gene is TRBV7-3, the J gene TRBJ1-5; 10 bases match TRBD1. V was pared by 5 bases and J by 4 bases, with 11 bases of the junction left unmatched. The CDR3 runs 17 residues. Germline CDR1 SGHTA, CDR2 FQGTGA. As DNA, the CDR3 is TGTGCCAGCAGCCCAGACAGGGGGCAGTTTGGTAATCAGCCCCAGCATTTT. Translated: CASSPDRGQFGNQPQHF.

The rearrangement joins TRBV19 to TRBJ1-1, with 10 positions matching TRBD1. This CDR3 is built from 19 residues. Germline V CDR1 and CDR2: LNHDA, SQIVND (reference sequence). V was pared by 2 bases and J by 2 bases, with 14 bases of the junction left unmatched. CDR3 in DNA: TGTGCCAGTAGTATAAGCTGGGACAGGGGCCCTGCTCTCAACACTGAAGCTTTCTTT. This sequence encodes CASSISWDRGPALNTEAFF.